This T cell receptor (beta chain) was obtained from a study of T cells after posttransplantation cyclophosphamide. Overall study results and limits: TRB clonality was highly associated with recipient CMV seropositivity and reactivation. Skin or GI-infiltrating T cells shared few TRB sequences with blood. Donor-recipient repertoire similarity was low at 1-2 months, rising over year one.

Notes on this clone: As yet, its antigen is unknown.

The table came from immunoSEQ multiplex PCR; TCRdb's copy has only in-frame clones and leaves some out. The sample yields some 20,000 clones, less than 98% seen once. Cells defined as naive were viable CD3+CD4+ or CD3+CD8+ and CCR7+CD45RA+CD45RO-CD95-CD27+CD28+. Germline V gives CDR1 ENHRY, CDR2 SYGVKD. The V gene lost 7 bases and the J gene lost 5 bases, with 14 bases spanning the gap. The CDR3 extends over 13 amino acids. The chain recombines TRBV10-3 with TRBJ1-1, with D perhaps TRBD1 (5 bases). This TCR was recovered from a man over 45 in good health, CMV-negative, and a related stem cell transplant donor. Specimen: naive CD4+ T cells sorted from PBMCs. For the CDR3, the DNA is TGTGCCATCAAGGGACCGGAGGGGACTGAAGCTTTCTTT. Translating it yields CAIKGPEGTEAFF.